This T cell receptor beta chain appears in the sequencing data of a study of T cell responses to AZD1222 COVID-19 vaccine. Libraries were prepared by immunoSEQ multiplex PCR; TCRdb keeps only in-frame clonotypes and omits some of them. The repertoire has 100,000 to 150,000 clones, around 90% of them found once; the top ten carry more than 0.95%. About this clone: Its antigen is not identified.

The CDR3 consists of 13 residues. Looked up from germline, CDR1 is MNHNS and CDR2 is SASEGT. With 2 bases clipped from V and 5 bases from J, the junction kept 2 bases outside the gene matches. Study-level findings and limits: Regions 160-218 and 743-854 held dominance among vaccine-associated CD4 TCRs, which spanned spike. Close to half of spike-specific TCRs reportedly recognize unmutated variant regions. Repertoires were obtained solely post-peak T cell response.

This chain links TRBV6-1 with TRBJ1-1, with 7 bases identical to TRBD1. This receptor was taken from an adult who received the AZD1222 COVID-19 vaccine. The source material was peripheral blood, sampled 28 days after the second AZD1222 dose. The CDR3 nucleotides are TGTGCCAGCAGTGAATGGGACAGTACTGAAGCTTTCTTT. Residues: CASSEWDSTEAFF.